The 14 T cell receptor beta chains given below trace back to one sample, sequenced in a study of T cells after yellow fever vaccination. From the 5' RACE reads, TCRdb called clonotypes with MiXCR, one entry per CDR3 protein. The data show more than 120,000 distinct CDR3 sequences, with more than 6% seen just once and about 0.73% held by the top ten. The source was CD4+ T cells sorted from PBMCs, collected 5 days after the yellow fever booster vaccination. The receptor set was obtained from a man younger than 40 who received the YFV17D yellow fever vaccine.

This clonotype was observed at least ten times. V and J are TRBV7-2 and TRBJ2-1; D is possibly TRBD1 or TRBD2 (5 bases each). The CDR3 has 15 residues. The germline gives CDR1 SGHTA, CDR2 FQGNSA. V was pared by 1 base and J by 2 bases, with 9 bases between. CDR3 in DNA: TGTGCCAGCAGCTTAGGGGGACCGCCCTACAATGAGCAGTTCTTC. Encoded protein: CASSLGGPPYNEQFF.

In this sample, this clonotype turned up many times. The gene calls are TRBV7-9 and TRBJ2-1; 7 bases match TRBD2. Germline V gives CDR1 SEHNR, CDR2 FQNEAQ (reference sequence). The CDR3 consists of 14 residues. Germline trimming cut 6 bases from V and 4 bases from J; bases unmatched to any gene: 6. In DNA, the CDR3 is TGTGCCAGCAGTTCTAGCGGACAATACAATGAGCAGTTCTTC. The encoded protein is CASSSSGQYNEQFF. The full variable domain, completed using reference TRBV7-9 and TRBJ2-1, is DTGVSQNPRHKITKRGQNVTFRCDPISEHNRLYWYRQTLGQGPEFLTYFQNEAQLEKSRLLSDRFSAERPKGSFSTLEIQRTEQGDSAMYLCASSSSGQYNEQFFGPGTRLTVL.

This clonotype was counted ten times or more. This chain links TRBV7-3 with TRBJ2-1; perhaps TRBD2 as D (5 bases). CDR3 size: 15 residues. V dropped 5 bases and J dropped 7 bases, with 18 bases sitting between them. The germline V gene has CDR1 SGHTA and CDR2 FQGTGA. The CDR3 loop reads CASSPQSGAGNEQFF. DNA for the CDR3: TGTGCCAGCAGCCCCCAGAGCGGAGCAGGAAATGAGCAGTTCTTC.

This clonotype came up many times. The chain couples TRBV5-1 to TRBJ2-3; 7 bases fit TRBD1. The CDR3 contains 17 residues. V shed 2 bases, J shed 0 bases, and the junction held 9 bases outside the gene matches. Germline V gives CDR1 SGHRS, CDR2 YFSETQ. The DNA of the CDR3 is TGCGCCAGCAGCTTCAGGGGGAGCGGAACTAGCACAGATACGCAGTATTTT. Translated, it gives CASSFRGSGTSTDTQYF.

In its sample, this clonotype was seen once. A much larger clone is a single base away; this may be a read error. The CDR3 coding sequence is TGTGCCAGCTCGCTCGGGACTAGCACCAATGAGCAGTTCTTC. It translates to CASSLGTSTNEQFF. The rearrangement links TRBV18 to TRBJ2-1, with 9 bases identical to TRBD2. The CDR3 is 14 residues long. The germline V gene has CDR1 KGHSH and CDR2 LQKENI. After removal of 6 bases from V and 6 bases from J, the junction contained 6 bases not matched to a gene.

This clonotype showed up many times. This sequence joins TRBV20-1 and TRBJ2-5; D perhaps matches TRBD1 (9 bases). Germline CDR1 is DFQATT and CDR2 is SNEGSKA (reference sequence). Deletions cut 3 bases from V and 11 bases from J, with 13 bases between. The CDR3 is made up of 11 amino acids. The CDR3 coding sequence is TGCAGTGCTAGTAGCGGGACAGGGCAGTACTTC. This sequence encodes CSASSGTGQYF.

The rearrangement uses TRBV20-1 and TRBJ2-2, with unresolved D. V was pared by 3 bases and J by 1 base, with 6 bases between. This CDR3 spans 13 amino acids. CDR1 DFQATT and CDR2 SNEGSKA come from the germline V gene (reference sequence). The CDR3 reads CSAREGNTGELFF. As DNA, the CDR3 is TGCAGTGCTAGGGAAGGGAACACCGGGGAGCTGTTTTTT.

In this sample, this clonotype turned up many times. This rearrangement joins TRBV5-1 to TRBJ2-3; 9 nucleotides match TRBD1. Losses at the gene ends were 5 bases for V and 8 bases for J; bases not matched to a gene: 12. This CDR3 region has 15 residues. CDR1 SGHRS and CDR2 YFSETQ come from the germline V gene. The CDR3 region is CASRKGQGSMGTQYF. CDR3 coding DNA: TGCGCCAGCAGAAAAGGACAGGGGAGCATGGGTACGCAGTATTTT. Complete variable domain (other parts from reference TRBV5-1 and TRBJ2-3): KAGVTQTPRYLIKTRGQQVTLSCSPISGHRSVSWYQQTPGQGLQFLFEYFSETQRNKGNFPGRFSGRQFSNSRSEMNVSTLELGDSALYLCASRKGQGSMGTQYFGPGTRLTVL.

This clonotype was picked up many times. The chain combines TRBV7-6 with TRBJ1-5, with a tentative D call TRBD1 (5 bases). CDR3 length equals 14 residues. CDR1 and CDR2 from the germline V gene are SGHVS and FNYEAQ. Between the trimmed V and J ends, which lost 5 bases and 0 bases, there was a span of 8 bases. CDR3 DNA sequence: TGTGCCAGCAGCACGGGGCCTAGCAATCAGCCCCAGCATTTT. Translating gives CASSTGPSNQPQHF.

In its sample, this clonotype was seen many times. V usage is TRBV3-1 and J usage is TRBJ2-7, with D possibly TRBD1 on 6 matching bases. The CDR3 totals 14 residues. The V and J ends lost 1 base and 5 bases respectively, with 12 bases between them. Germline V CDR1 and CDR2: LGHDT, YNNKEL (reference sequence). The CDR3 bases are TGTGCCAGCAGCCAAGTGACAGGAGGCCACGAGCAGTACTTC. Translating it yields CASSQVTGGHEQYF.

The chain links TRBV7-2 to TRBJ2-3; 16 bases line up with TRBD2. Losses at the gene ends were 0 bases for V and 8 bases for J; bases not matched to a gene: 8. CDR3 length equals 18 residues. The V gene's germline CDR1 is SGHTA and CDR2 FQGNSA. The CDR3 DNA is TGTGCCAGCAGCTTAGCGGGACTAGCGGGAGGGAAAAGTGGTACGCAGTATTTT. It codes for CASSLAGLAGGKSGTQYF.

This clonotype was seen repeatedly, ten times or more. CDR3 DNA: TGTGCCACCAGTGGAACTGACGGAAACAATGAGCAGTTCTTC. It codes for CATSGTDGNNEQFF. V is TRBV24-1 and J is TRBJ2-1; D is ambiguous. V lost 5 bases and J 5 bases, leaving 12 bases between the germline ends. This CDR3 is built from 14 residues. The germline CDR1 and CDR2 sequences are KGHDR and SFDVKD.

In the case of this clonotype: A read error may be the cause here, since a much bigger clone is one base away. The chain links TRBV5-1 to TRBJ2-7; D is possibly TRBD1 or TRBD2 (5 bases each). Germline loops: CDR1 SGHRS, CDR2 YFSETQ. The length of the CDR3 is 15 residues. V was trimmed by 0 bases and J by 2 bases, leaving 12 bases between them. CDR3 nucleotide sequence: TGCGCCAGCAGCTTGGCCTTGGGACGGGCCTACGAGCAGTACTTC. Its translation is CASSLALGRAYEQYF.

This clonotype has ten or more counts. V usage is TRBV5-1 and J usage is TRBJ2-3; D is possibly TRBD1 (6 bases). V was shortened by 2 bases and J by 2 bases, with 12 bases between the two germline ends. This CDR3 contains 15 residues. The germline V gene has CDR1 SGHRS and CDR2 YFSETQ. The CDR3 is CASSLSGQPTDTQYF. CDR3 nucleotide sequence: TGCGCCAGCAGCTTATCTGGACAGCCCACAGATACGCAGTATTTT. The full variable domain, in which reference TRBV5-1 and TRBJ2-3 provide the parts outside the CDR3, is KAGVTQTPRYLIKTRGQQVTLSCSPISGHRSVSWYQQTPGQGLQFLFEYFSETQRNKGNFPGRFSGRQFSNSRSEMNVSTLELGDSALYLCASSLSGQPTDTQYFGPGTRLTVL.